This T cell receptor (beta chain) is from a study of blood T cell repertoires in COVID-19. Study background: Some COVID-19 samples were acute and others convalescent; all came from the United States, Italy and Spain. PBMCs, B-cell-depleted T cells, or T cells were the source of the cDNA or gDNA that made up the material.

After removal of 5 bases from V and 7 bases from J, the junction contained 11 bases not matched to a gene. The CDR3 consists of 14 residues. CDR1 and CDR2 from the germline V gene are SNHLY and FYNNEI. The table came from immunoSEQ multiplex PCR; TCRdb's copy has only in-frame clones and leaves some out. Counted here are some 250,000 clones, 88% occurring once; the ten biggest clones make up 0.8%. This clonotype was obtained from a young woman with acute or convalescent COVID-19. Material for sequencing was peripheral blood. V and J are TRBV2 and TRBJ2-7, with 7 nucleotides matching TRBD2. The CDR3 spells CASSSSGGLGEQYF. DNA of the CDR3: TGTGCCAGCAGTTCTAGCGGAGGACTCGGTGAGCAGTACTTC.